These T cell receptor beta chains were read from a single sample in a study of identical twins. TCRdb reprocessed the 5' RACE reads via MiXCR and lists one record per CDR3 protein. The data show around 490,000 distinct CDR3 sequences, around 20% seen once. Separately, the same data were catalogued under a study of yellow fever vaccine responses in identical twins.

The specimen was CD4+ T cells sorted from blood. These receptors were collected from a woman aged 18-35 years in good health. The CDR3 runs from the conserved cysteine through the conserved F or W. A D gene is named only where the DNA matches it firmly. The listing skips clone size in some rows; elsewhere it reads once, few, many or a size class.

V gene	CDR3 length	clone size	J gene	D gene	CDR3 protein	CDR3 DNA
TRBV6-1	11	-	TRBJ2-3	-	CASSGGFTQYF	TGTGCCAGCAGTGGGGGGTTTACGCAGTATTTT
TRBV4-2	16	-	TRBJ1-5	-	CASSQDGLVNPGPQHF	TGTGCCAGCAGCCAAGACGGGTTGGTCAACCCGGGGCCCCAGCATTTT
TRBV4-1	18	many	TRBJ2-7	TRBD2	CASSQEGKGLAATYEQYF	TGCGCCAGCAGCCAAGAAGGGAAAGGACTAGCGGCTACCTACGAGCAGTACTTC
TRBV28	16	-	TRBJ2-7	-	CASSLGRGTSTYEQYF	TGTGCCAGCAGCCTCGGCCGGGGGACAAGTACCTACGAGCAGTACTTC
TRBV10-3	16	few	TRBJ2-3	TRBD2	CAISPKTSGSTDTQYF	TGTGCCATCAGTCCTAAGACTAGCGGGAGTACAGATACGCAGTATTTT
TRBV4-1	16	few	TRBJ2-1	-	CASSQVGRDTYNEQFF	TGCGCCAGCAGCCAAGTGGGGCGGGATACTTACAATGAGCAGTTCTTC
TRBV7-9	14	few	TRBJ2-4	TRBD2	CASSLPLAGDIQYF	TGTGCCAGCAGCTTACCATTAGCGGGTGACATTCAGTACTTC
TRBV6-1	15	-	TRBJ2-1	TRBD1	CASSEPGQGTNEQFF	TGTGCCAGCAGTGAACCGGGACAGGGGACGAATGAGCAGTTCTTC
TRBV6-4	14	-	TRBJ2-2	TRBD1	CASRMTGAAGELFF	TGTGCCAGCCGGATGACAGGGGCGGCCGGGGAGCTGTTTTTT
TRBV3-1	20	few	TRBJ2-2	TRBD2	CASSPWTGGSASGGAGELFF	TGTGCCAGCAGCCCATGGACAGGAGGGTCGGCTAGCGGGGGCGCCGGGGAGCTGTTTTTT
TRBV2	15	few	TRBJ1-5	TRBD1	CASSGQGGSNQPQHF	TGTGCCAGCAGTGGACAGGGGGGCAGCAATCAGCCCCAGCATTTT
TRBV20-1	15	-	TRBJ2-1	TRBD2	CSARKSGLAYNEQFF	TGCAGTGCTAGAAAATCGGGACTAGCGTACAATGAGCAGTTCTTC
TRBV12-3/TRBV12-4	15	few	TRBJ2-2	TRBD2	CASSSLAGVTGELFF	TGTGCCAGCAGCTCACTAGCGGGGGTCACCGGGGAGCTGTTTTTT
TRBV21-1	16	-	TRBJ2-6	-	CASSMIGTAGANVLTF	TGTGCCAGCAGCATGATTGGGACTGCTGGGGCCAACGTCCTGACTTTC
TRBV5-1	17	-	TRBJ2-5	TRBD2	CASSPGTSGGTGETQYF	TGCGCCAGCAGCCCCGGGACTAGCGGGGGTACGGGAGAGACCCAGTACTTC
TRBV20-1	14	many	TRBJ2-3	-	CSARAGGPTDTQYF	TGCAGTGCTAGAGCGGGGGGCCCCACAGATACGCAGTATTTT
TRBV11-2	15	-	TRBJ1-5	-	CASSPGTRSNQPQHF	TGTGCCAGCAGCCCAGGGACACGTAGCAATCAGCCCCAGCATTTT
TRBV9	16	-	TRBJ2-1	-	CASSALGGRGDNEQFF	TGTGCCAGCAGCGCCCTCGGTGGCCGGGGTGATAATGAGCAGTTCTTC
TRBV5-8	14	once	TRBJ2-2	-	CASSPWMVTGELFF	TGTGCCAGCAGCCCGTGGATGGTCACCGGGGAGCTGTTTTTT
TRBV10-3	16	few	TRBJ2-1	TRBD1	CAISRNGQGAGNEQFF	TGTGCCATCAGTCGCAACGGACAGGGGGCGGGCAATGAGCAGTTCTTC
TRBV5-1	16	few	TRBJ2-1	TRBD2	CASSQPLAGGVGEQFF	TGCGCCAGCAGCCAGCCCCTGGCGGGGGGAGTTGGTGAGCAGTTCTTC
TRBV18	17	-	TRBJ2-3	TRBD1	CASSLVTGTRSTDTQYF	TGTGCCAGCTCCCTCGTGACAGGGACGAGGAGCACAGATACGCAGTATTTT
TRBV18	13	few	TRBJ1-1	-	CASSPGMNTEAFF	TGTGCCAGCTCACCAGGGATGAACACTGAAGCTTTCTTT
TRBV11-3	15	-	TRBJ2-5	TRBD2	CASSLGVAGSETQYF	TGTGCCAGCAGCTTAGGGGTAGCGGGATCAGAGACCCAGTACTTC
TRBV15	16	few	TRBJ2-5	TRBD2	CATSSFEAGGQETQYF	TGTGCCACCAGCTCATTCGAGGCGGGGGGACAAGAGACCCAGTACTTC
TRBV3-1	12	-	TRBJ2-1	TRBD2	CASRRGTSAQFF	TGTGCCAGCAGACGGGGGACTAGCGCGCAGTTCTTC
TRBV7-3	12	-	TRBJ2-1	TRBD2	CASSGGGDEQFF	TGTGCCAGCAGCGGGGGAGGGGATGAGCAGTTCTTC